The 13 T cell receptor beta chains in this list originate from one sample, sequenced in a study of cytomegalovirus exposure and HLA in healthy donors. Primers: 60 Vbeta forward and 13 Jbeta reverse. Assay: immunoSEQ multiplex PCR; the TCRdb copy retains only in-frame clones and omits some. The table counts approximately 190,000 clones; less than 6.5% lies in the top ten. The sequenced material came from PBMCs. These receptors all stem from a man between 25 and 39 years old in good health and CMV-seronegative.

Regarding this clone: In the same sample, other DNA sequences code for this CDR3. The chain combines TRBV30 with TRBJ1-1, with 7 bases fitting TRBD1. Trimming cost V 3 bases and J 0 bases; bases outside gene matches: 1. This CDR3 comprises 13 residues. CDR1 and CDR2 from the germline V gene are GTSNPN and SVGIG (reference sequence). In nucleotides, the CDR3 is TGTGCCTGGAGGGGACAGATGAACACTGAAGCTTTCTTT. Translating gives CAWRGQMNTEAFF.

The J gene is TRBJ2-4, the V gene TRBV12-5; tentative D call: TRBD1 (6 bases). The CDR3 runs to 22 residues. The ends were cut back, 0 bases at V and 0 bases at J, with 27 bases in the middle. Germline V gene sequence: CDR1 LGHNT, CDR2 FRNRAP. The CDR3 here is CASGLVRGGSSQGPQAKNIQYF. The DNA of the CDR3 is TGTGCTAGTGGTTTGGTACGTGGCGGATCATCACAGGGACCCCAAGCCAAAAACATTCAGTACTTC.

This chain connects TRBV27 to TRBJ2-7; 7 bases are shared with TRBD1. Unmatched junction bases numbered 15, after V lost 3 bases and J lost 7 bases. Germline lookup yields CDR1 MNHEY and CDR2 SMNVEV (reference sequence). The CDR3 runs to 16 residues. CDR3 bases: TGTGCCAGCAGTTTCGAAGCAGGGGGTGCCTGGATGGAGCAGTACTTC. It codes for CASSFEAGGAWMEQYF.

The CDR3 protein is CAISAGTQGTEQFF. CDR3 nucleotide sequence: TGTGCCATCAGTGCCGGGACACAGGGGACTGAGCAGTTCTTC. The V and J genes are TRBV10-3 and TRBJ2-1; 7 nucleotides match TRBD1. CDR1 is ENHRY, CDR2 SYGVKD, per germline. The CDR3 loop spans 14 amino acids. Losses at the gene ends were 4 bases for V and 9 bases for J; bases not matched to a gene: 9.

V gene TRBV25-1 combines with J gene TRBJ2-1; 11 nucleotides match TRBD2. Trimming removed 7 bases from V and 8 bases from J; junction bases left unmatched: 10. From germline, CDR1 is MGHDK and CDR2 SYGVNS. This CDR3 has 15 residues. CDR3 region: CASTLGTSGRDEQFF. The DNA of the CDR3 is TGTGCCAGCACCCTAGGGACTAGCGGCAGGGATGAGCAGTTCTTC.

The V gene is TRBV19, the J gene TRBJ1-1, with D unclear. The V gene lost 7 bases and the J gene lost 1 base, with 19 bases spanning the gap. This CDR3 region has 16 residues. Germline loops: CDR1 LNHDA, CDR2 SQIVND (reference sequence). The chain's CDR3 is CASTVSGITSNTEAFF. CDR3 DNA: TGTGCCAGTACCGTATCGGGGATTACATCGAACACTGAAGCTTTCTTT.

V and J are TRBV30 and TRBJ1-1; no clear D. Germline CDR1 reads GTSNPN; CDR2 reads SVGIG (reference sequence). V lost 8 bases, J lost 1 base, and 14 bases lay in between. The CDR3 is 13 amino acids. This CDR3 reads CAPQRAENTEAFF. The CDR3 DNA reads TGTGCCCCCCAGCGGGCAGAGAACACTGAAGCTTTCTTT.

The J gene is TRBJ2-3, the V gene TRBV4-2; TRBD2 matches at 12 bases. The J segment lost 5 bases and the V segment lost 0 bases, leaving 6 bases of the junction unmatched. This CDR3 is built from 17 residues. Germline V gene data show CDR1 as LGHNA and CDR2 as YNFKEQ. CDR3 in amino acids: CASSQDLGLAGGDTQYF. Written as DNA, the CDR3 is TGTGCCAGCAGCCAAGACCTGGGACTAGCGGGTGGAGATACGCAGTATTTT.

The CDR3 spells CASSEGDYNEQFF. In DNA, the CDR3 is TGTGCCAGCAGTGAAGGGGACTACAATGAGCAGTTCTTC. The chain links TRBV6-4 to TRBJ2-1, with D tentatively TRBD1 (5 bases). The CDR3 runs to 13 residues. V lost 3 bases and J 3 bases, leaving 6 bases between the germline ends. Germline CDR1 reads MRHNA; CDR2 reads SNTAGT.

The J gene is TRBJ2-4, the V gene TRBV5-8, with D possibly TRBD1 on 6 matching bases. The CDR3 extends over 12 amino acids. Germline V gene lookup returns CDR1 SGHTS and CDR2 YDEGEE. DNA for the CDR3: TGTGCTTGGGGGTTGGGGGCAAACATTCAGTACTTC. It specifies CAWGLGANIQYF.

The chain carries TRBV6-5 and TRBJ2-1; TRBD2 matches at 8 bases. The V segment lost 6 bases and the J segment 7 bases; nucleotides outside the gene matches: 2. The CDR3 spans 12 residues. Germline CDR1 MNHEY, CDR2 SVGAGI. In DNA form, the CDR3 reads TGTGCCAGCAGGCGACTAGCGAATGAGCAGTTCTTC. The encoded protein is CASRRLANEQFF.

The CDR3 here is CASNNKERAKSYNEQFF. Written as DNA, the CDR3 is TGTGCCAGCAACAATAAGGAGAGGGCAAAGTCCTACAATGAGCAGTTCTTC. This sequence joins TRBV21-1 and TRBJ2-1; TRBD2, the table's D call, lacks a check against the DNA. TRBV21-1 is a pseudogene. The CDR3 consists of 17 residues.

This chain uses TRBV27 with TRBJ2-1; 10 bases agree with TRBD2. Germline loops: CDR1 MNHEY, CDR2 SMNVEV (reference sequence). V gave up 5 bases and J gave up 6 bases; unmatched junction bases: 4. The CDR3 is 14 residues long. Written as DNA, the CDR3 is TGTGCCAGCAGTCTAGCGGGGGAGCTCAATGAGCAGTTCTTC. It yields the protein CASSLAGELNEQFF.